Included here is one T cell receptor (beta chain) sequence, with context. Its antigen is still unknown. No base quality information exists; no much larger clone differs at one position. The immunoSEQ Assay, a bias-controlled multiplex PCR, was used to amplify TCRbeta CDR3 regions from genomic DNA. For the original study's pipeline: Nucleated cell counts per sample were estimated from amplification of reference gene primers within the assay. To quantify the absolute abundance of each unique TCRbeta CDR3 rearrangement, sequence reads were collapsed and filtered. For each sample, productive Simpson clonality was calculated as the square root of Simpson's diversity index across productive rearrangements. In TCRdb, the immuneACCESS table is reduced to in-frame sequences with V and J assigned. These tables do not hold every clone; where another copy was compared, an unresolved V gene accounts for under half, and the others remain unexplained. The V and J calls and clone size were taken over from that table, and D and trimming were inferred from the DNA. The sample table holds some 69,000 clones, of which 82% were seen once. Jointly, the top ten make up roughly 1.9% of the sample.

This sample is part of a study of blood T cell repertoires in COVID-19 (dated by TCRdb to 2018 to 2021). Context from the whole study: Collaborator samples came from the United States, Italy and Spain and covered acute and convalescent phases of COVID-19. Where available, HLA class I and class II types were obtained from metadata supplied by the sample provider rather than from assay-based typing. Subjects who had been exposed to COVID-19, were actively infected with it, or had recovered from it provided the deeply sampled blood TCRbeta repertoires that made up the dataset. The material from the prospective study consisted of cDNA or gDNA derived from T cells, B-cell-depleted T cells, or PBMCs. A freely available public database, intended as a resource for researchers studying the immune response to SARS-CoV-2, is where the repertoires were released. Samples came from the ongoing ImmuneRACE study (first 160 participants) plus 1,254 subjects from 6 global collaborators. The sample metadata nearly always contained a de-identified subject ID, COVID-19 status, age in years and sex.

The paper as a whole reports these results and caveats: The amount of clinical and demographic metadata varied by source and participant and was provided uncurated.

Whole blood was collected in K2EDTA tubes by collaborating institutions according to the institutions' own protocols. For TCRbeta analysis, collaborator samples were shipped as frozen whole blood, as isolated PBMCs, or as DNA extracted from either sample type. Counted from cysteine to phenylalanine, this CDR3 has 15 amino acids. Only the CDR3 DNA stays, 45 bases, in frame from base 1. Trimming removed 4 bases from V and 2 bases from J, leaving 15 bases between the germline ends. CDR1 and CDR2 are read off the germline V gene (reference sequence) as SGHNT and YYREEE. The chain is made from TRBV5-4 and TRBJ1-2; TRBD1 could be the D gene, as 6 bases match. The TCR comes from a woman aged 55-70 years with acute or convalescent COVID-19. The sequencing sample was made of peripheral blood. For the CDR3, the sequence is CASSQDRLNNYGYTF. The nucleotide sequence is given as TGTGCCAGCAGCCAAGACAGGCTAAACAACTATGGCTACACCTTC.